This T cell receptor beta chain originates from a study of blood T cell repertoires in COVID-19 (TCRdb year 2020). About the full investigation: Samples from collaborators originated in the United States, Italy and Spain and spanned both the acute and convalescent phases of COVID-19. The material from the prospective study consisted of cDNA or gDNA derived from T cells, B-cell-depleted T cells, or PBMCs. Deeply sampled blood TCRbeta repertoires from subjects exposed to, actively infected with, or recovered from COVID-19 were included in the dataset. The samples were drawn from two sources: the first 160 participants of the ongoing ImmuneRACE study, and fewer than 1,500 subjects contributed by 6 global collaborators. Sample metadata almost always included a de-identified subject ID, COVID-19 status, age in years and sex. Where available, HLA class I and class II types were taken from metadata supplied by the sample provider and were not determined by assay-based typing. A freely available public database, intended as a resource for researchers studying the immune response to SARS-CoV-2, is where the repertoires were released. Summary of the overall study and its limitations: The quantity of clinical and demographic metadata differed by source and by participant and was supplied without curation.

One collaborating source in Seattle enrolled patients while the patients were actively infected and followed the patients over time throughout the course of disease. The collaborating institutions used their own protocols to collect whole blood in K2EDTA tubes. For TCRbeta analysis, collaborators shipped samples in one of three forms: frozen whole blood, isolated PBMCs, or DNA extracted from either of those sample types. TCRbeta CDR3 regions were amplified from genomic DNA using the immunoSEQ Assay, a bias-controlled multiplex PCR. Regarding the original processing steps: The number of nucleated cells in each sample was estimated by amplification of reference gene primers within the assay. To quantify the absolute abundance of each unique TCRbeta CDR3 rearrangement, sequence reads were collapsed and filtered. Productive Simpson clonality was computed per sample as the square root of Simpson's diversity index over productive rearrangements. Sourced from immuneACCESS, this table was stored by TCRdb with only in-frame sequences that have V and J called. A share of the clones is absent; for the studies checked, an unresolved V gene accounts for under half, and the remainder has no known explanation. V and J calls and clone size are those listed in that table; D and trimming were worked out from the DNA. The sample table holds 300,000 to 350,000 clones, of which 90% were seen once. The top ten hold about 1% of the sample.

Worth noting for this clone: Its antigen has not been determined. No base quality information exists; no much larger clone differs at one position.

This TCR was sampled from a woman aged 40 to 50 with COVID-19, enrolled during active disease. The sample consisted of peripheral blood.

The CDR3 loop reads CASSGLAGGELFF. The DNA sequence is given as TGTGCCAGCAGTGGACTAGCCGGCGGGGAGCTGTTTTTT. The chain is assembled from TRBV6-4 and TRBJ2-2, with 7 bases aligning to TRBD2. The germline V gene encodes CDR1 MRHNA and CDR2 SNTAGT. Inclusive of the bounding cysteine and phenylalanine, the CDR3 is 13 residues long. Only CDR3 DNA is held: 39 bases, read in frame from base 1. After removal of 4 bases from V and 7 bases from J, the junction retains 3 bases not matched to a gene.